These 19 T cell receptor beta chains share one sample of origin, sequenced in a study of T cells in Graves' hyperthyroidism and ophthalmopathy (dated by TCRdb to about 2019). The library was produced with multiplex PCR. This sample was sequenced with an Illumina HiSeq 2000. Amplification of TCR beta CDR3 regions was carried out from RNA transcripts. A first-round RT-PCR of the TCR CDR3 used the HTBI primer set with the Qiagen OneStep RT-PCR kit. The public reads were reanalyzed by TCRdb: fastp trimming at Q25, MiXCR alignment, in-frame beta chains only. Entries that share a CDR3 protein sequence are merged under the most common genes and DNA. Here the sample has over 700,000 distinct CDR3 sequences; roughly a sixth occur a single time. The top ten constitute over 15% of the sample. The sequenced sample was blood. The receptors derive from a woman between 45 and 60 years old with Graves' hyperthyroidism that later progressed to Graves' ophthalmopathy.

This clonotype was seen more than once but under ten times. The CDR3 protein is CSAVRGETQYF. CDR3 nucleotides: TGCAGTGCTGTAAGGGGCGAGACCCAGTACTTC. The chain couples TRBV20-1 to TRBJ2-5; the D gene is possibly TRBD1 (5 bases). The V and J ends lost 5 bases and 5 bases respectively, with 9 bases between them. Looked up from germline, CDR1 is DFQATT and CDR2 is SNEGSKA (reference sequence). The CDR3 is made up of 11 amino acids.

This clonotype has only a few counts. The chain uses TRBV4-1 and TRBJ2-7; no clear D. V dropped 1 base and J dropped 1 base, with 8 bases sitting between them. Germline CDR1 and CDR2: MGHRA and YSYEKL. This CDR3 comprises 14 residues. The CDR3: CASSQGSGSYEQYF. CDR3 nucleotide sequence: TGCGCCAGCAGCCAAGGCTCCGGTTCCTACGAGCAGTACTTC.

The CDR3 reads CSATLPGQGLVQYF. CDR3 sequence (DNA): TGCAGTGCTACTCTGCCGGGACAGGGGTTGGTGCAGTACTTC. This chain connects TRBV20-1 to TRBJ2-7; TRBD1 aligns across 10 bases. This CDR3 region has 14 residues. The junction had 12 bases not matched to a gene; V was cut back by 4 bases and J by 9 bases. From germline, CDR1 is DFQATT and CDR2 SNEGSKA (reference sequence).

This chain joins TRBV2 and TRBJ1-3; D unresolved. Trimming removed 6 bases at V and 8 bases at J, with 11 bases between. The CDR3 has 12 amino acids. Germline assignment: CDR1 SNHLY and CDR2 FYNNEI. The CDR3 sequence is CASSPNGYTIYF. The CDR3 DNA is TGTGCCAGCAGCCCCAATGGGTACACCATATATTTT.

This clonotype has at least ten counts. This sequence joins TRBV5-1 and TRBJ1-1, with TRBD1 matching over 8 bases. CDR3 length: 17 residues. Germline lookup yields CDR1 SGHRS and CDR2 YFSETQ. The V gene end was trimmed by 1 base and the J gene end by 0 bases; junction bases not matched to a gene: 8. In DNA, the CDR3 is TGCGCCAGCAGCTTGAAGGGTCAGGGGGCCTTGAACACTGAAGCTTTCTTT. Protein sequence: CASSLKGQGALNTEAFF. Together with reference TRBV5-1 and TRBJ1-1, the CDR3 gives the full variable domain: KAGVTQTPRYLIKTRGQQVTLSCSPISGHRSVSWYQQTPGQGLQFLFEYFSETQRNKGNFPGRFSGRQFSNSRSEMNVSTLELGDSALYLCASSLKGQGALNTEAFFGQGTRLTVV.

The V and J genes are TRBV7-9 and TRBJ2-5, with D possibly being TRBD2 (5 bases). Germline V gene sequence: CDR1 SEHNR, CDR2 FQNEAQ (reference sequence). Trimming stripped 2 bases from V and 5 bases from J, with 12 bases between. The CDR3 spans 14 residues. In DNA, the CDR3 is TGTGCCAGCAGCTTACCTAGCCGAGGGGAGACCCAGTACTTC. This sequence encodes CASSLPSRGETQYF. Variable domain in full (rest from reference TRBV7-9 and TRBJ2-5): DTGVSQNPRHKITKRGQNVTFRCDPISEHNRLYWYRQTLGQGPEFLTYFQNEAQLEKSRLLSDRFSAERPKGSFSTLEIQRTEQGDSAMYLCASSLPSRGETQYFGPGTRLLVL.

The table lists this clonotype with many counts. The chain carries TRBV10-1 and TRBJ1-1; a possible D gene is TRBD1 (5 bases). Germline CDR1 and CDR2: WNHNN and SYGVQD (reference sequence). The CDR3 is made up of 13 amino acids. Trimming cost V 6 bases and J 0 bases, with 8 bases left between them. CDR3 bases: TGCGCCAGCAGGACGGACATGAACACTGAAGCTTTCTTT. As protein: CASRTDMNTEAFF.

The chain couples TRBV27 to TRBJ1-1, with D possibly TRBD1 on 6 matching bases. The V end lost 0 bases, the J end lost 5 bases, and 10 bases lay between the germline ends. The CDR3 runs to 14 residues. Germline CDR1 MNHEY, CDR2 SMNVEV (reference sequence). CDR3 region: CASSLSVGTTEAFF. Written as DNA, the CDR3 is TGTGCCAGCAGTTTATCAGTGGGGACAACTGAAGCTTTCTTT.

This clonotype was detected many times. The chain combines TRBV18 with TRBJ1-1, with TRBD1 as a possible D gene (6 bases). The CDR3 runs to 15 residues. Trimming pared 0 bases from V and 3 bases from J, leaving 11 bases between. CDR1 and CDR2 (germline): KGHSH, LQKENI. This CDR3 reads CASSPPRGRDTEAFF. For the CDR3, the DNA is TGTGCCAGCTCACCACCGCGGGGGCGGGACACTGAAGCTTTCTTT.

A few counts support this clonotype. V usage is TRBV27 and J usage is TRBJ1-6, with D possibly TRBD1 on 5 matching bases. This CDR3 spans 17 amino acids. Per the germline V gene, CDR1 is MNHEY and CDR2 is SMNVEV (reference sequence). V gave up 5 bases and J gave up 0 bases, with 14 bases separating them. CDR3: CASSPDSQNSYNSPLHF. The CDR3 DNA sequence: TGTGCCAGCAGTCCCGACAGCCAGAACTCCTATAATTCACCCCTCCACTTT.

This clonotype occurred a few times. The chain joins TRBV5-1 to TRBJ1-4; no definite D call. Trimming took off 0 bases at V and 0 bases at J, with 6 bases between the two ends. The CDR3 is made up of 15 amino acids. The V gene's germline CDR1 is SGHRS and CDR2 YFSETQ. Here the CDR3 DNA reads TGCGCCAGCAGCTTGGATGTCGCAACTAATGAAAAACTGTTTTTT. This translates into CASSLDVATNEKLFF.

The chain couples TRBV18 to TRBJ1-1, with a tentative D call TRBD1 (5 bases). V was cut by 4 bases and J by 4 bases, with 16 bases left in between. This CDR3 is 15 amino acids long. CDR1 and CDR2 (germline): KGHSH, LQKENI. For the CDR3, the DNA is TGTGCCAGCTCACTGTGGCAGGGAGAAGGCACTGAAGCTTTCTTT. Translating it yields CASSLWQGEGTEAFF. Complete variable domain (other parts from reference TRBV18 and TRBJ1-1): NAGVMQNPRHLVRRRGQEARLRCSPMKGHSHVYWYRQLPEEGLKFMVYLQKENIIDESGMPKERFSAEFPKEGPSILRIQQVVRGDSAAYFCASSLWQGEGTEAFFGQGTRLTVV.

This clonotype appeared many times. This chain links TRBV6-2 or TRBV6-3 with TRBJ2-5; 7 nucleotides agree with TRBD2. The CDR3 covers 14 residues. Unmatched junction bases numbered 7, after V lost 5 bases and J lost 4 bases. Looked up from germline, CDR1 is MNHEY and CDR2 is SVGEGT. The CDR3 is CASSSTGTIETQYF. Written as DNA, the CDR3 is TGTGCCAGCAGTAGCACCGGGACTATAGAGACCCAGTACTTC.

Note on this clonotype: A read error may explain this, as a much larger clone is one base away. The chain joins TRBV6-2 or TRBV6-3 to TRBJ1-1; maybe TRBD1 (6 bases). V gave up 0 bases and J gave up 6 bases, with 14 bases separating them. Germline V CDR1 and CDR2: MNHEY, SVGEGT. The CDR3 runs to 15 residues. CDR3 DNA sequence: TGTGCCAGCAGTTACTCGGTACAGGGATACGCTGAAGCTTTCTTT. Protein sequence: CASSYSVQGYAEAFF.

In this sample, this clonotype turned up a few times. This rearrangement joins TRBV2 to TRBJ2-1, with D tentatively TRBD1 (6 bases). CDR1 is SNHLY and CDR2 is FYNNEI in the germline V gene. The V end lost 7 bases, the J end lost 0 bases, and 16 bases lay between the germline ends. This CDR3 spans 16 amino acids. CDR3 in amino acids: CASKGTNVDSYNEQFF. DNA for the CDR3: TGTGCCAGCAAGGGGACAAATGTCGACTCCTACAATGAGCAGTTCTTC.

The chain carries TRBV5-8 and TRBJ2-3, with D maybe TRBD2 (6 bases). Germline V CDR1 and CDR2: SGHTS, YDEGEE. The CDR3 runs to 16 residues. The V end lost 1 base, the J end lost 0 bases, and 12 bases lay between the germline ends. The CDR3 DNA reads TGTGCCAGCAGCTTGTACGCGGGACGTAGCACAGATACGCAGTATTTT. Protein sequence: CASSLYAGRSTDTQYF.

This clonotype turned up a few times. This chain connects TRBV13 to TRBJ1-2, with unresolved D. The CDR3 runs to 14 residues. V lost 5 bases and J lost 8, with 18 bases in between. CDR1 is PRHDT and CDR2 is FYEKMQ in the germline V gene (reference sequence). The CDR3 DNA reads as TGTGCCAGCAGCCCCGGACGGGTGAATATCGGCTACACCTTC. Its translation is CASSPGRVNIGYTF.

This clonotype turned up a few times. The CDR3 DNA follows: TGTGCCAGCACAGGACGGATCTCTGGAAACACCATATATTTT. The encoded protein is CASTGRISGNTIYF. This chain links TRBV19 with TRBJ1-3, with D possibly matching TRBD1 (5 bases). Germline CDR1 and CDR2: LNHDA and SQIVND (reference sequence). The CDR3 consists of 14 residues. V lost 9 bases to trimming and J lost 0 bases, with 12 bases between them.

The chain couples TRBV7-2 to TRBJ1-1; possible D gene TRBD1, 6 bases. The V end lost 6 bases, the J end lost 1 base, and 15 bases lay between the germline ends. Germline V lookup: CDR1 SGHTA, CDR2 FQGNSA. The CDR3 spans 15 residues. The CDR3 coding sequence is TGTGCCAGCAGTTCTCAGGGGTACCGGAACACTGAAGCTTTCTTT. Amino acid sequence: CASSSQGYRNTEAFF.